The clone carrying this T cell receptor beta chain has a count of ten or more. Its antigen is unknown. The time point is: persistent/refractory GD, antithyroid drugs over 5 years with positive TRAb. PBMC-extracted RNA yielded the TCR library. This record belongs to a study of regulatory T cells in long-lasting Graves disease. HTBI primers from iRepertoire and Arm-PCR of CDR3 regions yielded the TCR beta libraries. TCRdb ran MiXCR on the multiplex PCR reads and lists one entry per CDR3 protein. The sample records approximately 440,000 distinct CDR3 sequences, around a quarter being singletons. General study results and limits: TRBV28, TRBJ1-2 and TRBJ2-5 were favored in persistent disease.

V was shortened by 0 bases and J by 4 bases, with 12 bases between the two germline ends. Germline loops: CDR1 ENHRY, CDR2 SYGVKD. The CDR3 runs 15 residues. The starting material was peripheral blood mononuclear cells (PBMCs), obtained when the disease was refractory, from a patient treated with antithyroid drugs. This receptor was identified in a female donor with Graves disease. The chain uses TRBV10-3 and TRBJ1-2, with D maybe TRBD1 (6 bases). The CDR3 sequence: CAISESWAGAYGYTF. As DNA, the CDR3 is TGTGCCATCAGTGAGTCGTGGGCAGGGGCCTATGGCTACACCTTC.